The rows below give T cell receptor beta chains drawn from one sample of a study of blood T cell repertoires in COVID-19. Clones were read by immunoSEQ multiplex PCR, and TCRdb kept only the in-frame ones, dropping some. The sample has about 230,000 clones; 70% to 90% are singletons. The material sequenced was peripheral blood. These receptors came from a man aged 50-60 years with COVID-19, enrolled during active disease. The CDR3 runs from the conserved cysteine through the conserved F or W. The order of the fields is V gene, CDR3 protein.

v_gene: TRBV10-3
CDR3aa: CAISESRQTETQYF

v_gene: TRBV5-4
CDR3aa: CASSPTGTNFNEQFF

v_gene: TRBV19
CDR3aa: CASNSVQGHGYTF

v_gene: TRBV7-9
CDR3aa: CASSPQDRGSNQPQHF

v_gene: TRBV27
CDR3aa: CASSLASSTDTQYF

v_gene: TRBV7-9
CDR3aa: CASSPVGRENTEAFF

v_gene: TRBV27
CDR3aa: CASSSGNQPQHF

v_gene: TRBV4-3
CDR3aa: CASSQEGRGLYGYTF

v_gene: TRBV3-1/TRBV3-2
CDR3aa: CASSQEGRSFSGNTIYF

v_gene: TRBV20-1
CDR3aa: CSASSGGATANYGYTF

v_gene: TRBV6-5
CDR3aa: CASDSGSYNEQFF

v_gene: TRBV10-3
CDR3aa: CAIRGLAGGRETQYF

v_gene: TRBV7-9
CDR3aa: CAINPGIQDNEQFF

v_gene: TRBV15
CDR3aa: CATSRGEGLGANVLTF

v_gene: TRBV7-9
CDR3aa: CASSKGTAMNTEAFF

v_gene: TRBV7-2
CDR3aa: CASSLVLAGHSYEQYF

v_gene: TRBV13
CDR3aa: CASSRENLGVGEQFF

v_gene: TRBV7-9
CDR3aa: CASSLSGGDRGREKLFF

v_gene: TRBV5-1
CDR3aa: CASSLALAGGSWETQYF

v_gene: TRBV6-5
CDR3aa: CATGTGNYNSPLHF

v_gene: TRBV5-5
CDR3aa: CASSFQWNTEAFF

v_gene: TRBV14
CDR3aa: CASSLGLAGGQETQYF

v_gene: TRBV24-1
CDR3aa: CATSDSRTGGETQYF

v_gene: TRBV27
CDR3aa: CASSVRLAGGNEQFF

v_gene: TRBV4-3
CDR3aa: CASSPGRGTNYGYTF

v_gene: TRBV18
CDR3aa: CASSRPGTGGNYNEQFF

v_gene: TRBV28
CDR3aa: CASSLFTVLGATNEKLFF

v_gene: TRBV5-1
CDR3aa: CASSRALAGDEQYF

v_gene: TRBV14
CDR3aa: CASSPYGGGNNEQFF

v_gene: TRBV4-3
CDR3aa: CASSQSSGSGNTIYF

v_gene: TRBV7-2
CDR3aa: CASSLGIAGRETQYF

v_gene: TRBV7-9
CDR3aa: CASSPGRGWETQYF

v_gene: TRBV5-8
CDR3aa: CASSPGGADGNTIYF

v_gene: TRBV6-5
CDR3aa: CASSYSWTDGDQPQHF

v_gene: TRBV29-1
CDR3aa: CSVEKGVYGYTF

v_gene: TRBV29-1
CDR3aa: CSVEVQDRGELFF

v_gene: TRBV19
CDR3aa: CASSASGLSTDTQYF

v_gene: TRBV5-4
CDR3aa: CASRRQGATNEKLFF

v_gene: TRBV5-5
CDR3aa: CATNPVGRTGFYNEQFF

v_gene: TRBV18
CDR3aa: CASSPPGLAYEQYF

v_gene: TRBV7-8
CDR3aa: CASSLAQGGNSPLHF

v_gene: TRBV10-3
CDR3aa: CAIKTGGVDTEAFF

v_gene: TRBV19
CDR3aa: CASSLNPLTGANYGYTF